The rows below give T cell receptor beta chains drawn from one sample of a study of radiotherapy plus CTLA-4 blockade in lung cancer. Produced via immunoSEQ multiplex PCR; TCRdb's table is partial and in-frame only. The sample lists approximately 85,000 clones; approximately 83% were seen once. The sample consisted of peripheral blood, taken from a patient treated with radiotherapy plus ipilimumab. All receptors come from a human donor with non-small cell lung cancer that progressed on radiotherapy plus ipilimumab. The CDR3 runs from the conserved cysteine through the conserved F or W. A D gene is named only where the DNA matches it firmly. Some rows mark clone size as missing; the rest say once, few, many or name a class of expanded clone.

V gene	J gene	clone size	CDR3 length	D gene	CDR3 DNA	CDR3 protein
TRBV5-5	TRBJ1-4	NA	15	NA	TGTGCCAGCAGCTTGGATACAGGGAGTGGTGAAAAACTGTTTTTT	CASSLDTGSGEKLFF
TRBV5-4	TRBJ2-3	NA	14	NA	TGTGCCAGCAGCTTGGCAGGGATTGAAGATACGCAGTATTTT	CASSLAGIEDTQYF
TRBV5-1	TRBJ2-3	NA	17	NA	TGCGCCAGCAGCACGAGGGCCGGGACCTCTAGCACAGATACGCAGTATTTT	CASSTRAGTSSTDTQYF
TRBV4-1	TRBJ2-1	once	15	TRBD2	TGCGCCAGCAGCCAGCTCTCGGGACTAGCAAATGAGCAGTTCTTC	CASSQLSGLANEQFF
TRBV7-8	TRBJ2-7	once	15	TRBD1	TGTGCCAGCAGCTCGCGACAACAGGGGCCCTACGAGCAGTACTTC	CASSSRQQGPYEQYF
TRBV7-2	TRBJ1-5	NA	14	TRBD1	TGTGCCAGCAGCCCCAGACAGGGCGGTCAGCCCCAGCATTTT	CASSPRQGGQPQHF
TRBV19	TRBJ1-2	NA	16	TRBD1	TGTGCCAGTAAGGGGGACAGGGAGACGGGCAGCTATGGCTACACCTTC	CASKGDRETGSYGYTF
TRBV18	TRBJ2-7	NA	13	NA	TGTGCCAGCTCACCGATCGGGGACTACGAGCAGTACTTC	CASSPIGDYEQYF
TRBV11-3	TRBJ2-7	NA	11	NA	TGTGCCAGCAGCCCTGGCTACGAGCAGTACTTC	CASSPGYEQYF
TRBV27	TRBJ2-1	few	16	NA	TGTGCCAGCACACGAGGCGCGGGACACAGAGACAATGAGCAGTTCTTC	CASTRGAGHRDNEQFF
TRBV11-1	TRBJ2-6	few	19	NA	TGTGCCAGCAGCTTAGCTCGGAGGGGATGGGTCTCTGGGGCCAACGTCCTGACTTTC	CASSLARRGWVSGANVLTF
TRBV5-1	TRBJ1-1	NA	13	NA	TGCGCCAGCAGCTTGGTAGCGAACACTGAAGCTTTCTTT	CASSLVANTEAFF
TRBV6-5	TRBJ2-7	NA	11	NA	TGTGCCAGCAGCGGGGAGTACGAGCAGTACTTC	CASSGEYEQYF